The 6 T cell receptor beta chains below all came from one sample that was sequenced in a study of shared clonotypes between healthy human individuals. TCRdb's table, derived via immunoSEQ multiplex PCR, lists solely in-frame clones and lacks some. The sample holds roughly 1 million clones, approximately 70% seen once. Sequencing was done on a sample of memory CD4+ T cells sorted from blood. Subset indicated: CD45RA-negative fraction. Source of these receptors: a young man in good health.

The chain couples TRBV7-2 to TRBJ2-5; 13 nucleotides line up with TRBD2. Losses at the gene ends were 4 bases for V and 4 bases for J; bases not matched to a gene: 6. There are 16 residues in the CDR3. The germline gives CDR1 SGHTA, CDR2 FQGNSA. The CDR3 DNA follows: TGTGCCAGCAGCTCCCAACTAGCGGGAGGGCCAGAGACCCAGTACTTC. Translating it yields CASSSQLAGGPETQYF.

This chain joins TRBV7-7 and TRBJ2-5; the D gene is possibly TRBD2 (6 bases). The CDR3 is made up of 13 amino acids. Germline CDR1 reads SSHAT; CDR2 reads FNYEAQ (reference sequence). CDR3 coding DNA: TGTGCTAGCGGTGCAGGGAACCAAGAGACCCAGTACTTC. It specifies CASGAGNQETQYF. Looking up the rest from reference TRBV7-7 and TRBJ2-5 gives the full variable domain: GAGVSQSPRYKVTKRGQDVTLRCDPISSHATLYWYQQALGQGPEFLTYFNYEAQPDKSGLPSDRFSAERPEGSISTLTIQRTEQRDSAMYRCASGAGNQETQYFGPGTRLLVL.

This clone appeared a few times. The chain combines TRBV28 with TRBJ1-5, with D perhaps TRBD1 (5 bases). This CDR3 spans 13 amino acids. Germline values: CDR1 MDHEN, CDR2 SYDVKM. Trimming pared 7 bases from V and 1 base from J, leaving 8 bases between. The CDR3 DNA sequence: TGTGCCAGCACCCGGGACAGCAATCAGCCCCAGCATTTT. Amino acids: CASTRDSNQPQHF. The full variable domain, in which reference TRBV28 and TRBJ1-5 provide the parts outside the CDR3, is DVKVTQSSRYLVKRTGEKVFLECVQDMDHENMFWYRQDPGLGLRLIYFSYDVKMKEKGDIPEGYSVSREKKERFSLILESASTNQTSMYLCASTRDSNQPQHFGDGTRLSIL.

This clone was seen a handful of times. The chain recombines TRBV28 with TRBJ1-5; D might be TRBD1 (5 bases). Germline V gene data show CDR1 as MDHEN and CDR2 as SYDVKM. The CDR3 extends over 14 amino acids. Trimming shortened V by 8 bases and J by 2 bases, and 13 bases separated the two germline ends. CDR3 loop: CASSAGGGNQPQHF. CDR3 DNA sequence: TGTGCCAGCTCCGCGGGGGGTGGCAATCAGCCCCAGCATTTT.

This chain's CDR3 is CASSLRGGETQYF. DNA for the CDR3: TGTGCCAGCAGCTTAAGAGGGGGAGAGACCCAGTACTTC. V is TRBV5-6 and J is TRBJ2-5; perhaps TRBD1 as D (6 bases). Trimming took 2 bases from V and 4 from J, leaving 9 bases between them. This CDR3 is 13 amino acids long. Germline V gene lookup returns CDR1 SGHDT and CDR2 YYEEEE.

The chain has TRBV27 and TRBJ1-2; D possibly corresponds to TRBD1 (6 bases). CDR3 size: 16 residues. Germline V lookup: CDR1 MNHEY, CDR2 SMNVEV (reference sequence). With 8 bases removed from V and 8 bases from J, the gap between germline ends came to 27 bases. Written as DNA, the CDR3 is TGTGCCAGCCCCTCATTACCCGGGACACCTACCGGCGGCTACACCTTC. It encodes CASPSLPGTPTGGYTF.